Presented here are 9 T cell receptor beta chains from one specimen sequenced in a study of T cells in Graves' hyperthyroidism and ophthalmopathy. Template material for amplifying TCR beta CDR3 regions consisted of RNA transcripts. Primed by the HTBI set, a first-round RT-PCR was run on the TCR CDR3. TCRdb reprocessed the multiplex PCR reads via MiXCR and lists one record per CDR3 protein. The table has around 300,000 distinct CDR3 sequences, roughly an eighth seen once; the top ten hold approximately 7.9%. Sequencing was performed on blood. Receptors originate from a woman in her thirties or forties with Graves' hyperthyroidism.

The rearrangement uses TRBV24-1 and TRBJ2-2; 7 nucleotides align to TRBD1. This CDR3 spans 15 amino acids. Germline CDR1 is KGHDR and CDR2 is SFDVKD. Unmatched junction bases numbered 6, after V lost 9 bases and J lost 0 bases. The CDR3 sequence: CATGDGTANTGELFF. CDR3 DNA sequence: TGTGCCACCGGAGACGGGACAGCGAACACCGGGGAGCTGTTTTTT.

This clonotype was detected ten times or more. CDR3 residues: CASSSSAAPVQYF. The CDR3 nucleotides are TGCGCCAGCAGCAGCTCCGCGGCACCGGTGCAGTACTTC. The chain couples TRBV5-1 to TRBJ2-7; no clear D. Germline V gene lookup returns CDR1 SGHRS and CDR2 YFSETQ. V dropped 4 bases and J dropped 9 bases, with 17 bases sitting between them. This CDR3 is built from 13 residues.

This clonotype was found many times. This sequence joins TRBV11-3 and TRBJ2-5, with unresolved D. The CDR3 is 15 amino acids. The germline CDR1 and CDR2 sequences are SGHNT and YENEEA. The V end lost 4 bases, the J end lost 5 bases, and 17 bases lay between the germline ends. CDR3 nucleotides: TGTGCCAGCAGCTCCGAATGGACCCTTTGGGAGACCCAGTACTTC. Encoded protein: CASSSEWTLWETQYF.

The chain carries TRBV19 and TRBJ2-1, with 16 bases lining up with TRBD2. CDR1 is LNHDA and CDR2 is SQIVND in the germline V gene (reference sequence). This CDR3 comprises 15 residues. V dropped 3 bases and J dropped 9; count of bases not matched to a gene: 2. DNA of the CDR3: TGTGCCAGTAGTATGGGGACTAGCGGGAGGGGTGAGCAGTTCTTC. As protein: CASSMGTSGRGEQFF.

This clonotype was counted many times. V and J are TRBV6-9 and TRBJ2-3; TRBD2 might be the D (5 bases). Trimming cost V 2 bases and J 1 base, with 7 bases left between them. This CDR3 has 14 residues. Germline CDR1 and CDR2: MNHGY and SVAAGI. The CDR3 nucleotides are TGTGCCAGCAGTTATAAGCGGCGCACAGATACGCAGTATTTT. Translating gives CASSYKRRTDTQYF.

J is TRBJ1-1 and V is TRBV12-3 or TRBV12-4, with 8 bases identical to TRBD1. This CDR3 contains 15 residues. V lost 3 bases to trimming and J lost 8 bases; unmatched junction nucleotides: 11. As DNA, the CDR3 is TGTGCCAGCAGTTTGCAGCCCGGGACAGGTTACGAAGCTTTCTTT. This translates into CASSLQPGTGYEAFF.

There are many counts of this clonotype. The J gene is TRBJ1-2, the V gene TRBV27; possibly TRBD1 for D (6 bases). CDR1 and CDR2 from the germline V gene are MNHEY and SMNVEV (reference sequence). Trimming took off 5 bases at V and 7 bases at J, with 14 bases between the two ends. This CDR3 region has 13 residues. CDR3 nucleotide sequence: TGTGCCAGCAGTGCAGGGGTATTCGGTGGCTACACCTTC. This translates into CASSAGVFGGYTF.

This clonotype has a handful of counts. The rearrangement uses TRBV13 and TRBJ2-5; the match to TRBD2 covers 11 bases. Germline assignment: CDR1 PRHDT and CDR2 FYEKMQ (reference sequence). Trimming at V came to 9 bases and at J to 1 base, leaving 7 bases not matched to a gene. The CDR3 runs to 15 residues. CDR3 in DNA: TGTGCCAGTAAACTAGCGGGAGAGCCCCAAGAGACCCAGTACTTC. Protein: CASKLAGEPQETQYF.

The CDR3 DNA reads as TGTGCCATCAAAGAGGGACCCCATCTCACCGGGGAGCTGTTTTTT. The encoded protein is CAIKEGPHLTGELFF. The gene calls are TRBV19 and TRBJ2-2, with D perhaps being TRBD1 or TRBD2 (5 bases each). With 10 bases removed from V and 4 bases from J, the gap between germline ends came to 19 bases. CDR3 length: 15 amino acids. Per germline, CDR1 LNHDA and CDR2 SQIVND (reference sequence).